Listed below are T cell receptor beta chains from one sample, sequenced in a study of early T cells in non-severe SARS-CoV-2 infection. Each CDR3 protein gets one entry after TCRdb re-called the 5' RACE reads with MiXCR. The sample includes tens of thousands of distinct CDR3 sequences, more than 5% seen only once; the top ten take approximately 15%. Sample: whole blood, taken at baseline. The receptors were gathered from an adult who was a healthcare worker with PCR-confirmed SARS-CoV-2 infection or an uninfected control (not recorded which). Both conserved end residues are part of each CDR3. A D gene is named only where the DNA matches it firmly. For some rows the clone size is stated as once, few or many, or as a class when expanded; others skip it.

d_call	cdr3_length	clone_size	v_call	j_call	cdr3_nt	cdr3_aa
.	14	many	TRBV30	TRBJ2-2	TGTGCCTCGCCGACGAGGACGAACACCGGGGAGCTGTTTTTT	CASPTRTNTGELFF
TRBD2	15	.	TRBV4-3	TRBJ2-3	TGCGCCAGCAGCCAAGGGACTAGCGTGGCAGATACGCAGTATTTT	CASSQGTSVADTQYF
TRBD2	17	.	TRBV12-3/TRBV12-4	TRBJ2-5	TGTGCCAGCAGTCAAGGGACTAGCGGGGGGGCCTTTGAGACCCAGTACTTC	CASSQGTSGGAFETQYF
.	15	few	TRBV20-1	TRBJ2-1	TGCAGTGCTAGAGCCCCGGGGGTCCGGGGGAATGAGCAGTTCTTC	CSARAPGVRGNEQFF
.	12	few	TRBV7-2	TRBJ2-7	TGTGCCAGCAGCTCTTACAGGGACGAGCAGTACTTC	CASSSYRDEQYF
.	15	.	TRBV9	TRBJ2-3	TGTGCCAGCAGCCTCTCTTTACGTCGCACAGATACGCAGTATTTT	CASSLSLRRTDTQYF
.	14	.	TRBV18	TRBJ2-7	TGTGCCAGCTCACCACCTGAGGACTACTACGAGCAGTACTTC	CASSPPEDYYEQYF
TRBD2	18	few	TRBV3-1	TRBJ2-7	TGTGCCAGCAGCCAAGTGATTGGAGCGGGGGCCAAACCCTACGAGCAGTACTTC	CASSQVIGAGAKPYEQYF
.	14	.	TRBV2	TRBJ1-2	TGTGCCAGCAGTGGAGGGGGGGCCATTGATGGCTACACCTTC	CASSGGGAIDGYTF
TRBD1	14	.	TRBV2	TRBJ2-3	TGTGCCAGCAGTCAGGGGGCCTTCGCAGATACGCAGTATTTT	CASSQGAFADTQYF
.	12	.	TRBV6-5	TRBJ2-1	TGTGCCAGCAGTTTCACAGGGAATGAGCAGTTATTC	CASSFTGNEQLF
.	15	.	TRBV13	TRBJ1-3	TGTGCCAGCAGCCCGAGGACCTTCCCTGGAAACACCATATATTTT	CASSPRTFPGNTIYF
.	15	many	TRBV6-2/TRBV6-3	TRBJ1-5	TGTGCCAGCGGAGATTTAGACAGGCTCAATCAGCCCCAGCATTTT	CASGDLDRLNQPQHF
.	18	many	TRBV12-5	TRBJ2-6	TGTGCTAGTGGTTTGCATACAGGCTTTGAGTCTGGGGCCAACGTCCTGACTTTC	CASGLHTGFESGANVLTF
.	15	few	TRBV29-1	TRBJ1-1	TGCAGCGTTGAAGGAGAGGGCATTGGGAACACTGAAGCTTTCTTT	CSVEGEGIGNTEAFF
.	13	.	TRBV4-3	TRBJ1-4	TGCGCCAGCAGCCAAGATCTGTTCGAAAAACTGTTTTTT	CASSQDLFEKLFF
.	14	many	TRBV7-6	TRBJ1-1	TGTGCCAGCAGCCCGGGGATCACGAGCACTGAAGCTTTCTTT	CASSPGITSTEAFF
.	13	many	TRBV12-3/TRBV12-4	TRBJ1-5	TGTGCCAGCAGCAGGGGTCCCAATCAGCCCCAGCATTTT	CASSRGPNQPQHF
.	18	.	TRBV6-2/TRBV6-3	TRBJ2-2	TGTGCCAGCAGTTACTCGTTGGGGCGTGAAAGGGACACCGGGGAGCTGTTTTTT	CASSYSLGRERDTGELFF
.	14	few	TRBV7-2	TRBJ1-6	TGTGCCAGCAGCTTAGTTTCCCCGGATTTCGCCCTCCACTTT	CASSLVSPDFALHF
.	13	many	TRBV30	TRBJ2-5	TGTGCCTGGAGTGCGGGGGGCCGGGAGACCCAGTACTTC	CAWSAGGRETQYF
.	14	few	TRBV30	TRBJ1-3	TGTGCCTGGGCCGGCCTGCGGCCTGGAAACACCATATATTTT	CAWAGLRPGNTIYF
.	15	many	TRBV4-3	TRBJ1-2	TGCGCCAGCAGCCAAGATCGGGGGGGGAAGAATGGCTACACCTTC	CASSQDRGGKNGYTF
.	14	few	TRBV3-1	TRBJ2-3	TGTGCCAGCAGCCAAGTCAGGGGAGCAGATACGCAGTATTTT	CASSQVRGADTQYF
.	15	.	TRBV7-2	TRBJ2-7	TGTGCCAGCAGCACAGATGGGGGAGGCAGCGACGAGCAGTACTTC	CASSTDGGGSDEQYF
.	13	many	TRBV12-3/TRBV12-4	TRBJ1-3	TGTGCCAGCAGTTTTATCGAAGGACACACCATATATTTT	CASSFIEGHTIYF
.	12	.	TRBV6-2/TRBV6-3	TRBJ2-7	TGTGCCAGCAGTTTCCTTCAACAGAAGCAGTACTTC	CASSFLQQKQYF
.	15	.	TRBV6-2/TRBV6-3	TRBJ1-2	TGTGCCAGCGCAATCTCCGGGTTTGGGGGCTATGGCTACACCTTC	CASAISGFGGYGYTF
.	15	many	TRBV6-5	TRBJ2-1	TGTGCCAGCAGGGCTCGATGGGGAGGTGACAATGAGCAGTTCTTC	CASRARWGGDNEQFF
.	13	many	TRBV5-5	TRBJ1-5	TGTGCCAGCAGCTTTACGGGTTACCAGCCCCAGCATTTT	CASSFTGYQPQHF
.	16	medium-sized	TRBV15	TRBJ2-3	TGTGCCACCAGCAGAGCGGGGGCGCAGAGCACAGATACGCAGTATTTT	CATSRAGAQSTDTQYF
TRBD1	15	.	TRBV6-1	TRBJ1-1	TGTGCCAGCAGCACCGGGACAGGGCTGAACACTGAAGCTTTCTTT	CASSTGTGLNTEAFF
TRBD1	13	many	TRBV29-1	TRBJ2-7	TGCAGCGCCGAGGGGGCCCCAGACGACGAGCAGTACTTC	CSAEGAPDDEQYF
.	14	few	TRBV9	TRBJ1-2	TGTGCCAGCAGCGTAGTGCAGGTCCCCTATGGCTACACCTTC	CASSVVQVPYGYTF
.	12	many	TRBV12-3/TRBV12-4	TRBJ1-5	TGTGCCAGCAGTTACGCGGCTCAGCCCCAGCATTTT	CASSYAAQPQHF
.	14	many	TRBV12-3/TRBV12-4	TRBJ1-1	TGTGCCAGCAGGACCGGGACACTGAACACTGAAGCTTTCTTT	CASRTGTLNTEAFF
.	13	.	TRBV30	TRBJ1-1	TGTGCCTGGACAGGGCACTTTAACACTGAAGCTTTCTTT	CAWTGHFNTEAFF
.	12	.	TRBV11-2	TRBJ1-2	TGTGCCAGCAGCCGTATGAACTATGGCTACACCTTC	CASSRMNYGYTF
.	15	many	TRBV2	TRBJ1-1	TGTGCCAGCATCCTGACCCCGGGTTTACGGACTGAAGCTTTCTTT	CASILTPGLRTEAFF
TRBD2	13	few	TRBV5-6	TRBJ2-1	TGTGCCAGCAGCTGGGGACTAGCACGCGAGCAGTTCTTC	CASSWGLAREQFF
.	13	many	TRBV5-1	TRBJ1-2	TGCGCCAGCAGCGGGCGGGTTAACTATGGCTACACCTTC	CASSGRVNYGYTF
.	14	few	TRBV12-3/TRBV12-4	TRBJ2-1	TGTGCCAGCAGTTTACCCCAGGGGAACAATGAGCAGTTCTTC	CASSLPQGNNEQFF